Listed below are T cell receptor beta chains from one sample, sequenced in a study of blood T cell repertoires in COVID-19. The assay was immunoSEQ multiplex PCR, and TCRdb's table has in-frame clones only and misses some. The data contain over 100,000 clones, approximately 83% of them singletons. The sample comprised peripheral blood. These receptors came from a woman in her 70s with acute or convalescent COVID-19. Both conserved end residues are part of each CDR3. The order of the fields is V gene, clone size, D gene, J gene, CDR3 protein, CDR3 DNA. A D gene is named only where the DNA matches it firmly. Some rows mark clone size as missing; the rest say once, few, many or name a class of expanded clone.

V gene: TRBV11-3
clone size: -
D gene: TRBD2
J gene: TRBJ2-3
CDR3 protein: CASSPRGAGGTTDTQYF
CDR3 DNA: TGTGCCAGCAGTCCTCGCGGAGCGGGGGGTACTACAGATACGCAGTATTTT

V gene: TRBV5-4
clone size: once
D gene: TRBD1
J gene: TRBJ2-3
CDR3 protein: CASSPWVGQGEDTQYF
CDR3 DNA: TGTGCCAGCAGCCCTTGGGTTGGACAGGGGGAGGATACGCAGTATTTT

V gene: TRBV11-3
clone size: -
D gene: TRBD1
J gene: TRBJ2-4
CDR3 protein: CASSEGQGNIQYF
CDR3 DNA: TGTGCCAGCAGCGAGGGACAGGGAAACATTCAGTACTTC

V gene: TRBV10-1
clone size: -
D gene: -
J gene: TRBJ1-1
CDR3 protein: CASSYRNEAFF
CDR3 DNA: TGCGCCAGCAGTTACAGAAATGAAGCTTTCTTT

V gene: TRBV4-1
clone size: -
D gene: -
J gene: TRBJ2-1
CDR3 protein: CASSQAGTTYNEQFF
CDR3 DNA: TGCGCCAGCAGCCAAGCAGGGACAACCTACAATGAGCAGTTCTTC

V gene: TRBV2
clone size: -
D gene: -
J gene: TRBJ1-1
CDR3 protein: CASSEGGPDTEAFF
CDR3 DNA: TGTGCCAGCAGTGAAGGGGGCCCGGACACTGAAGCTTTCTTT

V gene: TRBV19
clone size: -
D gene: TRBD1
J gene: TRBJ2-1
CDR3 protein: CASTPSTGFLLLGYNEQFF
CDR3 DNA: TGTGCCAGTACCCCTTCGACAGGGTTTCTCCTATTAGGCTACAATGAGCAGTTCTTC

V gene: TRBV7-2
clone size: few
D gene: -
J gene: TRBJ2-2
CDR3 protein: CASSRGNTGELFF
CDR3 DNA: TGTGCCAGCAGCCGCGGAAACACCGGGGAGCTGTTTTTT

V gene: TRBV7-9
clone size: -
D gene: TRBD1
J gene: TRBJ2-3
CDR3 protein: CASQIGGAFSDTQYF
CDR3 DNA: TGTGCCAGCCAAATAGGGGGCGCGTTTTCAGATACGCAGTATTTT

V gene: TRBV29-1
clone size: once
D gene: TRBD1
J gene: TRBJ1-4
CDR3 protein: CSAVPGQGEKLFF
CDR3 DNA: TGCAGCGCCGTCCCGGGACAGGGTGAAAAACTGTTTTTT

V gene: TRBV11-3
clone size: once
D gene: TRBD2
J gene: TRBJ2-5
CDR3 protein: CASSVRLAGNQETQYF
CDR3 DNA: TGTGCCAGCAGCGTAAGACTAGCGGGAAACCAAGAGACCCAGTACTTC

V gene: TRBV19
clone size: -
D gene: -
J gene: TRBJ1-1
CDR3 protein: CASSIKSLGGGERNHIPHEAFF
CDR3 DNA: TGTGCCAGTAGTATAAAGTCTTTGGGGGGTGGTGAAAGAAACCATATTCCCCATGAAGCTTTCTTT

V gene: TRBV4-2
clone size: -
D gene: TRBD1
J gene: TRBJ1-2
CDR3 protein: CASSQDIAATGSGYTF
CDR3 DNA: TGTGCCAGCAGCCAAGATATTGCCGCGACAGGGAGTGGCTACACCTTC

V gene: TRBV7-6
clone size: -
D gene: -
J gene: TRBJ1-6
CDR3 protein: CASSLEAVQSSYNSPLHF
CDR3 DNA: TGTGCCAGCAGCTTAGAGGCGGTGCAGAGCTCCTATAATTCACCCCTCCACTTT

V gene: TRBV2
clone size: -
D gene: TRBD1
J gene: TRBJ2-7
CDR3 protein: CASSPGDSFYEQYF
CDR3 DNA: TGTGCCAGCAGTCCAGGGGACAGTTTCTACGAGCAGTACTTC

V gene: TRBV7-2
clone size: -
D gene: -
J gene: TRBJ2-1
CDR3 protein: CASSRLPGLSNNEQFF
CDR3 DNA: TGTGCCAGCAGCCGGTTACCGGGACTTTCTAACAATGAGCAGTTCTTC

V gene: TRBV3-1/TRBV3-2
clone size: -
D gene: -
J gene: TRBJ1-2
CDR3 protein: CASSQEGRVYTF
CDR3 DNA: TGTGCCAGCAGCCAAGAAGGCAGGGTTTACACCTTC

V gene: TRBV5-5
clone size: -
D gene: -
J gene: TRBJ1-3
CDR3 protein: CASSLEHSGNTIYF
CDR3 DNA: TGTGCCAGCAGCTTAGAGCACTCTGGAAACACCATATATTTT

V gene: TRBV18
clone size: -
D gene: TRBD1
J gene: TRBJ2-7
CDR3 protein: CASSPPSQGVTYEQYF
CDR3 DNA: TGTGCCAGCTCACCACCATCCCAGGGGGTGACCTACGAGCAGTACTTC

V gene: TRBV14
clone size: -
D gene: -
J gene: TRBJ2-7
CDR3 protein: CASSPGHYEQYF
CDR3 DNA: TGTGCCAGCAGCCCGGGACATTACGAGCAGTACTTC

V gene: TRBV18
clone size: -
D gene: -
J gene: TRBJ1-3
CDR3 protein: CASSATANRRGNTIYF
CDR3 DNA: TGTGCCAGCTCAGCGACAGCGAACAGAAGGGGAAACACCATATATTTT

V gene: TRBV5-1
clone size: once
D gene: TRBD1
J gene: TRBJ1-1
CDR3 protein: CASSGTANTEAFF
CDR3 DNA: TGCGCCAGCAGCGGGACAGCAAACACTGAAGCTTTCTTT

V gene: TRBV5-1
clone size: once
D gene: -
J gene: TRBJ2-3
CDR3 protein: CASSLGTGVSTDTQYF
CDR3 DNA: TGCGCCAGCAGCTTGGGAACAGGAGTTAGCACAGATACGCAGTATTTT

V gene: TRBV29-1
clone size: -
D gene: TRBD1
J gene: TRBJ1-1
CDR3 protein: CSVKPGGTEAFF
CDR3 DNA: TGCAGCGTCAAGCCAGGGGGCACTGAAGCTTTCTTT

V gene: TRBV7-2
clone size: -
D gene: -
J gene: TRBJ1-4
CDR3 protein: CASSLAAGLFGLFF
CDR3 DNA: TGTGCCAGCAGCTTAGCGGCAGGGTTATTCGGACTGTTTTTT

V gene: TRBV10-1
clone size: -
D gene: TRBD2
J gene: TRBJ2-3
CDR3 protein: CASSAPPGLAPTSTDTQYF
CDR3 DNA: TGCGCCAGCAGTGCCCCGCCGGGACTAGCGCCTACTAGCACAGATACGCAGTATTTT

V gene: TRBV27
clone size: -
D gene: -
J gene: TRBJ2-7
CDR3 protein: CASRTSGTPPYEQYF
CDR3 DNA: TGTGCCAGCAGGACCTCCGGGACACCCCCCTACGAGCAGTACTTC

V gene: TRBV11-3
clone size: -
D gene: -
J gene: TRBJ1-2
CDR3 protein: CASSRLVDKFSSTF
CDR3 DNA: TGTGCCAGCAGCCGCCTCGTCGACAAGTTTAGTAGCACCTTC

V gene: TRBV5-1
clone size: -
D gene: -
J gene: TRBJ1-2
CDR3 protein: CASSATTGSYGYTF
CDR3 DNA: TGCGCCAGCAGCGCAACGACAGGTTCCTATGGCTACACCTTC

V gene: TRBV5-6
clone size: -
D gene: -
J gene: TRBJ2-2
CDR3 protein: CASSLVGASTGELFF
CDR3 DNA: TGTGCCAGCAGCTTGGTGGGGGCTTCCACCGGGGAGCTGTTTTTT

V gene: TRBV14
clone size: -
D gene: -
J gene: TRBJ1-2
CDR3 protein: CASSQDSGADGYTF
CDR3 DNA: TGTGCCAGCAGCCAAGATTCAGGGGCTGATGGCTACACCTTC

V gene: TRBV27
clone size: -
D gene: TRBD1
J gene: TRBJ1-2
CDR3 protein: CASSFRTGDGYTF
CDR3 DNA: TGTGCCAGCAGTTTCCGGACAGGTGACGGCTACACCTTC

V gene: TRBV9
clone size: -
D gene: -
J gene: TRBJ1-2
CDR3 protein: CASSSPLANYGYTF
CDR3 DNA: TGTGCCAGCAGCAGCCCCTTAGCTAACTATGGCTACACCTTC

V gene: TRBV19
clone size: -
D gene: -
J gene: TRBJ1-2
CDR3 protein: CAVSTPEMRYTF
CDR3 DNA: TGTGCCGTATCCACCCCGGAGATGCGGTACACCTTC

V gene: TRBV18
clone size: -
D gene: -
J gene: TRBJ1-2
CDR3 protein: CASSPRGVSHHGYTF
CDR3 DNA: TGTGCCAGCTCACCACGGGGGGTGTCCCACCATGGCTACACCTTC

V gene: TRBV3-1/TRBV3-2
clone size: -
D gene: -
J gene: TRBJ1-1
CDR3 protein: CASSHGLLGSPAEAFF
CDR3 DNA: TGTGCCAGCAGCCACGGACTTTTAGGGTCCCCCGCTGAAGCTTTCTTT

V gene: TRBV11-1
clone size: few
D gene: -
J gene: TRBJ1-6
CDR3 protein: CASSLGDSHNSPLHF
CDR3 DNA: TGTGCCAGCAGCTTAGGCGACAGTCATAATTCACCCCTCCACTTT

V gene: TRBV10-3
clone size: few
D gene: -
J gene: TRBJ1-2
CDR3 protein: CAISGQQLRYGYTF
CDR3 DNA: TGTGCCATCAGTGGGCAACAGCTCCGGTATGGCTACACCTTC

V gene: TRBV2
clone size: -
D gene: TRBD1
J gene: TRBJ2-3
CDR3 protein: CASTTGVIPTDTQYF
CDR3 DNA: TGTGCCAGTACGACAGGGGTCATACCCACAGATACGCAGTATTTT

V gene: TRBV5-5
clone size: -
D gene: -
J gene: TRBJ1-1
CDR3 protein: CASSLGGNTEAFF
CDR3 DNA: TGTGCCAGCAGCTTGGGAGGAAACACTGAAGCTTTCTTT

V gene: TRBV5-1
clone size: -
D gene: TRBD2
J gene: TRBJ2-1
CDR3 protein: CASSDRTSGGSEQFF
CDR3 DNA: TGCGCCAGCAGCGATAGGACTAGCGGGGGGAGTGAGCAGTTCTTC

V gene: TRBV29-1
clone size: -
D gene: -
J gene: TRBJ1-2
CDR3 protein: CSTRGGDGYTF
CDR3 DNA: TGCAGCACAAGGGGTGGGGATGGCTACACCTTC

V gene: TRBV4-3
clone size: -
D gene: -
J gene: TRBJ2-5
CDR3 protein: CASSQQWAQETQYF
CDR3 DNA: TGCGCCAGCAGCCAACAATGGGCCCAAGAGACCCAGTACTTC

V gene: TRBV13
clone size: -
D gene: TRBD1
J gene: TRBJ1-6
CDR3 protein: CASSNRQGQGGAGYNSPLHF
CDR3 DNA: TGTGCCAGCAGCAACCGCCAGGGACAGGGGGGAGCTGGGTATAATTCACCCCTCCACTTT

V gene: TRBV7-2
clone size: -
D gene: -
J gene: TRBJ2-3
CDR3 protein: CASSPYPRPGTDTQYF
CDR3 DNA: TGTGCCAGCAGCCCATATCCGCGCCCGGGAACAGATACGCAGTATTTT

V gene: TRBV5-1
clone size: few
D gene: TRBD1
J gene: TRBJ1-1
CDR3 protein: CASSYRFLTGGRTEAFF
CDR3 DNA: TGCGCCAGCAGCTACAGGTTTCTTACAGGGGGGCGGACTGAAGCTTTCTTT

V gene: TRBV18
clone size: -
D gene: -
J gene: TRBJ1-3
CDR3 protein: CASSLGQSQAGNTIYF
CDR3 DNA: TGTGCCAGCTCACTCGGACAGAGCCAGGCTGGAAACACCATATATTTT

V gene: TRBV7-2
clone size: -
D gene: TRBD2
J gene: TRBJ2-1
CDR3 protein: CASSYIGTSGGAGYNEQFF
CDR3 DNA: TGTGCCAGCAGTTATATAGGGACTAGCGGGGGGGCCGGTTACAATGAGCAGTTCTTC

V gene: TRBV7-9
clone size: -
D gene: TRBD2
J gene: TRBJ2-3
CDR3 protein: CASSLEAGGTPDTQYF
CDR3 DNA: TGTGCCAGCAGCTTGGAAGCGGGGGGAACACCGGATACGCAGTATTTT

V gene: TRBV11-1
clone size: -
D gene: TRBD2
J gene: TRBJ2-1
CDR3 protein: CASSPLSGGASEQFF
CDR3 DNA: TGTGCCAGCAGTCCCCTTAGCGGGGGGGCAAGCGAGCAGTTCTTC

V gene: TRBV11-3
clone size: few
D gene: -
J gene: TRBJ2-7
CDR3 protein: CATASGPSSYEQYF
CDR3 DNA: TGTGCCACCGCGAGCGGGCCGAGCTCCTACGAGCAGTACTTC

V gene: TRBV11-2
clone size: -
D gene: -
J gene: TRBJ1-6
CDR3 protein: CASSLMNQGTNSPLHF
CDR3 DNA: TGTGCCAGCAGCTTAATGAATCAGGGGACGAATTCACCCCTCCACTTT